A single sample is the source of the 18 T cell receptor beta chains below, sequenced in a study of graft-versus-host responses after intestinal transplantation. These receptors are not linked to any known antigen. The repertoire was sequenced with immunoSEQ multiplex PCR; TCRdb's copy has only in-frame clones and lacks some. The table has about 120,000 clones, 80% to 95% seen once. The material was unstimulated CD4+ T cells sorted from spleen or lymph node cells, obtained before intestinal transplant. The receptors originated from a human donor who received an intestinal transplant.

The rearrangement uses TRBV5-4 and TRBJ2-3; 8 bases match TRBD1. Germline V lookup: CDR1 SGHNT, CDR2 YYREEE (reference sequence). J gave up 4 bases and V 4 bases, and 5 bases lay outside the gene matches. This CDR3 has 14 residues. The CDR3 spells CASSRAQGADTQYF. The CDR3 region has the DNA TGTGCCAGCAGCAGGGCACAGGGGGCAGATACGCAGTATTTT.

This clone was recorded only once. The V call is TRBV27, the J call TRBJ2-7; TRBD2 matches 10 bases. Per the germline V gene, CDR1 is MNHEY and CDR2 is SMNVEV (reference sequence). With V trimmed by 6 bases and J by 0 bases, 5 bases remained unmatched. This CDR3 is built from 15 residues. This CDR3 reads CASRSTSGNSYEQYF. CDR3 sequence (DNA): TGTGCCAGCAGGTCCACTAGCGGGAACTCCTACGAGCAGTACTTC.

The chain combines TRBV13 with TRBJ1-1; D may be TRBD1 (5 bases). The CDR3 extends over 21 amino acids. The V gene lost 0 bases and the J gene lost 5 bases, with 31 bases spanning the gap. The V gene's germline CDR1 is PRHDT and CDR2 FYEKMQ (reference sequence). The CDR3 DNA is TGTGCCAGCAGCTTAGGTCGGGGAAAGGTACTCCGCGGGGCCGAGAGGACTGAAGCTTTCTTT. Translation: CASSLGRGKVLRGAERTEAFF.

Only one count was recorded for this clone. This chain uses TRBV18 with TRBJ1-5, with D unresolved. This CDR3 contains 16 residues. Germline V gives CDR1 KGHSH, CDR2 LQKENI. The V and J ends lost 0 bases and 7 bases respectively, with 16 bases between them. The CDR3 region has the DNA TGTGCCAGCTCACCACCGGCCGGAGTCGGTCCGCAGCCCCAGCATTTT. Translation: CASSPPAGVGPQPQHF.

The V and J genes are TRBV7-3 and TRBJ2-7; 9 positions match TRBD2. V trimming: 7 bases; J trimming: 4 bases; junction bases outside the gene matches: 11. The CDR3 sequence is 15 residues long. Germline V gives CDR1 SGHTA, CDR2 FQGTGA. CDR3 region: CASTLGSGSFYEQYF. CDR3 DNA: TGTGCCAGCACCCTAGGTAGCGGGAGCTTTTACGAGCAGTACTTC.

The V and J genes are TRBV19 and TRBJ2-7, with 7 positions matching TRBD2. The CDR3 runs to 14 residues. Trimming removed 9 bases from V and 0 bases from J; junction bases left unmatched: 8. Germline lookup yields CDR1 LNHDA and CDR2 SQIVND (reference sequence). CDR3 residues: CASSSLAVSYEQYF. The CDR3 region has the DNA TGTGCCAGCAGCTCCCTAGCGGTCTCCTACGAGCAGTACTTC. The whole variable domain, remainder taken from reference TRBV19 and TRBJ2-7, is DGGITQSPKYLFRKEGQNVTLSCEQNLNHDAMYWYRQDPGQGLRLIYYSQIVNDFQKGDIAEGYSVSREKKESFPLTVTSAQKNPTAFYLCASSSLAVSYEQYFGPGTRLTVT.

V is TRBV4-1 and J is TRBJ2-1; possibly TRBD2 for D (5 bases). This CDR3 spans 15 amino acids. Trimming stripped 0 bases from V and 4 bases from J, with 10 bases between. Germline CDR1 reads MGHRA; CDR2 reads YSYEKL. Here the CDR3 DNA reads TGCGCCAGCAGCCAAGAAGATCGGGGTTACAATGAGCAGTTCTTC. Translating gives CASSQEDRGYNEQFF.

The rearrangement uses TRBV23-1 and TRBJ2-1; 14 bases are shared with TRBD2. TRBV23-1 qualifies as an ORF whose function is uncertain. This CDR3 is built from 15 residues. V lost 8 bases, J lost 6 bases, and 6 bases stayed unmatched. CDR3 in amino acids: CASVRGTSGSNEQFF. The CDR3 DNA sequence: TGCGCCAGCGTCCGTGGGACTAGCGGGAGCAATGAGCAGTTCTTC.

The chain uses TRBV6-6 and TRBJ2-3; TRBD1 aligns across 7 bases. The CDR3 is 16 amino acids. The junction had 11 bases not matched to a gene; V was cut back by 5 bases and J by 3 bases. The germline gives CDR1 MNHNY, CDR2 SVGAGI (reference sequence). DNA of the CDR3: TGTGCCAGCAGTACTCCCCCCCGACAGGGTACAGATACGCAGTATTTT. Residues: CASSTPPRQGTDTQYF.

CDR3: CARSQSGPPYEQYF. CDR3 DNA sequence: TGTGCCAGATCCCAGTCCGGCCCCCCCTACGAGCAGTACTTC. The V and J genes are TRBV5-3 and TRBJ2-7; unclear D gene. Being an ORF, TRBV5-3 has a function that is uncertain. The V end was cut by 7 bases, the J end by 2 bases, with 16 bases between. The CDR3 length is 14 residues.

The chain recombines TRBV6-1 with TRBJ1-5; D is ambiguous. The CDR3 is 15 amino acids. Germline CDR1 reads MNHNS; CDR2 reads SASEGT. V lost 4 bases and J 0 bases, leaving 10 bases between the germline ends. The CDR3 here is CASSAEYHSNQPQHF. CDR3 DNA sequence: TGTGCCAGCAGTGCTGAGTATCATAGCAATCAGCCCCAGCATTTT.

The CDR3 nucleotides are TGTGCCAGCAGTTTAGGGACCCGAGTAGGTAGCAATCAGCCCCAGCATTTT. Translation gives CASSLGTRVGSNQPQHF. V usage is TRBV28 and J usage is TRBJ1-5, with D perhaps matching TRBD1 (5 bases). V lost 2 bases and J lost 0, with 14 bases in between. Germline CDR1 MDHEN, CDR2 SYDVKM. This CDR3 is 17 amino acids long. Variable domain in full (rest from reference TRBV28 and TRBJ1-5): DVKVTQSSRYLVKRTGEKVFLECVQDMDHENMFWYRQDPGLGLRLIYFSYDVKMKEKGDIPEGYSVSREKKERFSLILESASTNQTSMYLCASSLGTRVGSNQPQHFGDGTRLSIL.

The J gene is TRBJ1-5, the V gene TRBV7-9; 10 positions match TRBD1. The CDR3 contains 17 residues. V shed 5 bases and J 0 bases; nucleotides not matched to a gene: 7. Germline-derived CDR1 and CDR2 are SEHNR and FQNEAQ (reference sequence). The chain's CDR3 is CASSPTGGKISNQPQHF. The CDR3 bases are TGTGCCAGCAGCCCGACAGGGGGCAAAATTAGCAATCAGCCCCAGCATTTT.

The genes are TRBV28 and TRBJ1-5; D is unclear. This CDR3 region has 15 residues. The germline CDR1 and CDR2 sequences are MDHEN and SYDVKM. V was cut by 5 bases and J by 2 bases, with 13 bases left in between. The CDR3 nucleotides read TGTGCCAGCAGTCCGGGGATAACTGGCAATCAGCCCCAGCATTTT. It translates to CASSPGITGNQPQHF.

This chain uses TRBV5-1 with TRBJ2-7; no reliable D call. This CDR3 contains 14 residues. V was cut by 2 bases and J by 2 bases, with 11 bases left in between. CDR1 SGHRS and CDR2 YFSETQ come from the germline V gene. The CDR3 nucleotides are TGCGCCAGCAGCTTAGACACTCAAACCTACGAGCAGTACTTC. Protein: CASSLDTQTYEQYF.

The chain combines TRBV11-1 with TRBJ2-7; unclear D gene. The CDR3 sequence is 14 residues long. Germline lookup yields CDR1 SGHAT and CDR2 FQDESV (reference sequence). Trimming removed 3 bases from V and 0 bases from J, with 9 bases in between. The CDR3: CASSLIQSSYEQYF. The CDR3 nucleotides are TGTGCCAGCAGCTTGATACAGAGCTCCTACGAGCAGTACTTC.

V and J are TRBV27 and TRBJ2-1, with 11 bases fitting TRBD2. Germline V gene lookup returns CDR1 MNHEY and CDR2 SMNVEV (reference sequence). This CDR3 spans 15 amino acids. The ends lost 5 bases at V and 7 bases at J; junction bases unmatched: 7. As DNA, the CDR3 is TGTGCCAGCAGTCATAGCGGGAGGGCCAGGAATGAGCAGTTCTTC. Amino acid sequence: CASSHSGRARNEQFF.

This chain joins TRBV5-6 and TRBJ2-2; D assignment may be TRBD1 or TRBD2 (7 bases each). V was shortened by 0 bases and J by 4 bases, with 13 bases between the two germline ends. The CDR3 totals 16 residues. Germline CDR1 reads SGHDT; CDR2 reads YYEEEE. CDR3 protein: CASSLAFRGGTGELFF. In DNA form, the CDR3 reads TGTGCCAGCAGCTTGGCCTTCAGGGGGGGCACCGGGGAGCTGTTTTTT.